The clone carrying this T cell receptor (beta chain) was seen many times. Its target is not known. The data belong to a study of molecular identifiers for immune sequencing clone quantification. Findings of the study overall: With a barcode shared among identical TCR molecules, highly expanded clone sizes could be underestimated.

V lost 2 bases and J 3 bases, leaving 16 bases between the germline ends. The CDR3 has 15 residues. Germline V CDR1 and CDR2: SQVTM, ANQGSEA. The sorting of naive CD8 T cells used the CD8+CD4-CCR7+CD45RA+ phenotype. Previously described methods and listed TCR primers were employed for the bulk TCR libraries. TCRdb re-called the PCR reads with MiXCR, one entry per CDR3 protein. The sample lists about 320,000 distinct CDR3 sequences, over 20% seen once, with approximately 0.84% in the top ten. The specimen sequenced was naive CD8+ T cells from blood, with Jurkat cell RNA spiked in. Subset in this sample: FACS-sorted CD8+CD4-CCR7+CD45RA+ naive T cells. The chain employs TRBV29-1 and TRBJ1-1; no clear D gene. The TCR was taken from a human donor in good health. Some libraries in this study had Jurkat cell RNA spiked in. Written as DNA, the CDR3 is TGCAGCGTTGAACGCCTAAGCTCCGGGTACACTGAAGCTTTCTTT. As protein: CSVERLSSGYTEAFF.